This TCR beta chain was recorded in a study of CD8+CD57+ T cells in acquired aplastic anemia (dated by TCRdb to 2016 to 2018). Background on the whole study: Extracted DNA from sorted CD4+ and CD8+ cells averaged approximately 3 ug, ranging from roughly 0.2 to 30 ug. A CD8+CD57+ expansion meant a frequency higher than the mean frequency seen in healthy subjects. The paper as a whole reports these results and caveats: Approximately 31 CD8+ CDR3 sequences were found in both patients and controls but appeared to be highly expressed in patients and within the immunodominant clones of the patients. No significant difference in CD8+ Simpson's diversity was found between patients and healthy controls (P=0.060).

Genomic DNA was used as template for profiling of TCR beta VDJ combinations and CDR3 sequences. An Illumina HiSeq 2000 was used for TCR repertoire sequencing. The study's processing was this. Repertoires were assessed using TRBV/TRBJ rearrangement plots, CDR3 size and DJ length profiles, and Simpson's diversity index. The most abundant DNA sequence in the deep sequencing data was defined as the immunodominant clone. CDR3 amino acid sequences were screened for sharing across subjects and compared with published repertoires and the VDJdb database. Using fastp trimming at Q25 and MiXCR clonotype assembly, TCRdb reanalyzed the public sequencing data and kept in-frame beta chains. A single entry per CDR3 protein holds the most common genes and DNA from its merged rows. The V and J calls follow TCRdb's processing rather than the paper's. Present in this sample are 180,000 or so distinct CDR3 sequences, around 48% of which were seen just once. Roughly 1.1% of the sample is held by the ten biggest clonotypes.

To note about this clonotype: Its binding antigen is unknown. One base away there is no much larger clone; base qualities are not given.

Including cysteine and phenylalanine, the CDR3 has 14 amino acids. CDR3 DNA only is kept here, 42 bases in frame from base 1. CDR1 is given as DFQATT and CDR2 as SNEGSKA, both from the germline V gene (reference sequence). Relative to germline, V is 4 bases shorter and J is 0 bases shorter, with 13 bases between their ends. Flow cytometry had shown CD8+CD57+ cell expansion in the patients selected for sequencing. Every patient had severe acquired aplastic anemia, diagnosed using the International Study of Aplastic Anemia and Agranulocytosis and Camitta criteria. No patient had received any therapy when blood was sampled. The study deep-sequenced TCR repertoires of sorted CD4+ and CD8+ blood T cells from severe aplastic anemia patients and healthy subjects. In the USA, patient enrollment took place under clinicaltrials.gov protocols 00001620, 01623167, 00001397, 00071045, 00081523 and 00961064. Ficoll-Paque density gradient centrifugation was used to isolate peripheral blood mononuclear cells. CD4+ and CD8+ T cells were sorted by FACS or magnetic beads before DNA extraction.

The TCR sequence derives from a human donor with aplastic anemia. What was sequenced was sorted CD4+, CD8+, or CD8+CD57+ T cells (not recorded which) from PBMCs. The sequence is built from TRBV20-1 and TRBJ2-7; no D segment can be confidently identified. The CDR3 protein is CSAISVDLSYEQYF. Here is the DNA: TGCAGTGCTATTTCGGTGGATCTCTCCTACGAGCAGTACTTC.